Listed below are T cell receptor beta chains from one sample, sequenced in a study of T cell responses to AZD1222 COVID-19 vaccine. Profiling relied on immunoSEQ multiplex PCR, and the TCRdb table lists in-frame clones only, not all of them. The sample consists of about 140,000 clones, approximately 90% of them appearing once. The input for sequencing was peripheral blood, taken on day 0 of AZD1222 vaccination. These receptors were obtained from an adult in good health. Both conserved end residues are trimmed from each CDR3. The order of the fields is J gene, clone size, CDR3 length, V gene, CDR3 protein. Some rows have no size entry. The others give once, few or many, or a class for an expanded clone.

TRBJ2-1	-	10	TRBV7-3	ASSLTNQEQF
TRBJ1-1	-	12	TRBV5-4	ASNSGGMNTEAF
TRBJ2-2	-	12	TRBV7-2	ASRNSGNTGELF
TRBJ2-3	-	16	TRBV7-2	ASSLAPGLAGETDTQY
TRBJ2-1	-	10	TRBV7-2	ASSVEWREQF
TRBJ1-4	-	14	TRBV7-2	ASSRGTDRRNEKLF
TRBJ2-7	-	10	TRBV3-1/TRBV3-2	ASSHRDSLQY
TRBJ2-7	-	13	TRBV6-5	ASSYSPSGWAEQY
TRBJ1-4	-	14	TRBV7-9	ASSFTGQGRNEKLF
TRBJ1-2	-	13	TRBV30	AWSVKTAENYGYT
TRBJ1-1	-	14	TRBV7-2	ASSLVWGVGISEAF
TRBJ1-1	-	11	TRBV24-1	ATSVGPHTEAF
TRBJ1-2	-	13	TRBV9	ASSVGQGAADGYT
TRBJ2-2	-	12	TRBV10-3	AITSGPNTGELF
TRBJ1-5	-	13	TRBV24-1	ATSDSGEGNQPQH
TRBJ2-3	-	13	TRBV7-3	ASSLDRLSTDTQY
TRBJ2-1	once	13	TRBV19	ASSIVGTGYNEQF
TRBJ2-2	-	13	TRBV5-5	ASSPGQGPLGELF
TRBJ1-5	-	12	TRBV5-5	ASSSDGGPQPQH
TRBJ2-1	-	13	TRBV5-4	ASSSGLAGVNEQF
TRBJ2-7	-	13	TRBV28	ASSFPPQGLNEQY
TRBJ2-1	-	11	TRBV7-3	ASSSQPGKEQF
TRBJ1-6	-	14	TRBV28	ASSYARALTSSPLH
TRBJ1-2	-	13	TRBV5-4	ASSRPGTENYGYT
TRBJ2-2	-	13	TRBV7-6	ASSSTFPHTGELF
TRBJ1-4	-	13	TRBV4-2	ASSPLSGPNEKLF
TRBJ1-4	-	12	TRBV27	ASSYGTGVEKLF
TRBJ2-3	-	13	TRBV29-1	SVGPGTGFADTQY
TRBJ2-4	once	11	TRBV7-2	ASSLDSPAIQY
TRBJ1-1	once	16	TRBV6-6	ASSRVLFGQPLGTEAF
TRBJ2-2	few	13	TRBV5-6	ASSLEPAWAGELF
TRBJ1-3	-	14	TRBV6-1	ASSESPGRSGNTIY
TRBJ2-7	once	12	TRBV27	ASTPGTAGDEQY
TRBJ1-5	-	12	TRBV15	ATSRSISNQPQH
TRBJ2-7	-	14	TRBV7-3	ASSPTPGVRPYEQY
TRBJ1-2	-	11	TRBV29-1	SAAGGSNYGYT
TRBJ1-1	-	11	TRBV6-6	ASSHSGDTEAF
TRBJ2-5	-	12	TRBV3-1/TRBV3-2	ASSQVRGVETQY
TRBJ1-1	-	9	TRBV19	ASAAGNEAF
TRBJ1-1	-	11	TRBV29-1	STGGGMNTEAF
TRBJ2-3	-	12	TRBV7-9	ASSFLRSTDTQY
TRBJ1-1	-	10	TRBV5-1	ASSEVGTEAF
TRBJ2-2	-	12	TRBV11-3	ASSQGAWTGELF
TRBJ2-5	-	12	TRBV24-1	ATSDFSDIETQY
TRBJ1-5	few	15	TRBV5-3	ARPPNLTGVDNQPQH